These 22 T cell receptor beta chains share one sample of origin, sequenced in a study of blood T cell repertoires in COVID-19 (TCRdb year 2020). The library was made by the immunoSEQ multiplex PCR assay. TCRdb took over this immuneACCESS table, retaining in-frame rearrangements with V and J assigned. Such tables are incomplete; in checked studies, under half of the missing clones stem from an unresolved V gene, and the remainder is unexplained. For this sample the table gives 220,000 or so clones, of which 80% were detected only once. The top ten clonotypes cover less than 6% of the sample. The sample comprised peripheral blood. The origin of the receptors is a woman in her 70s with acute or convalescent COVID-19.

This clone was picked up a small number of times. The rearrangement links TRBV7-8 to TRBJ1-6, with TRBD1 as a possible D gene (6 bases). The CDR3 runs 16 residues. The V end was cut by 6 bases, the J end by 9 bases, with 21 bases between. Per germline, CDR1 SGHVS and CDR2 FQNEAQ. The CDR3 DNA follows: TGTGCCAGCAGACAAACAGGGACGAGGTCGAGTTCACCCCTCCACTTT. This encodes CASRQTGTRSSSPLHF.

The V call is TRBV14, the J call TRBJ2-5; D call uncertain. This CDR3 region has 13 residues. Trimming pared 0 bases from V and 7 bases from J, leaving 9 bases between. Germline CDR1 SGHDN, CDR2 FVKESK. The CDR3 protein is CASSQEPYGTQYF. CDR3 DNA: TGTGCCAGCAGCCAAGAACCGTACGGGACCCAGTACTTC.

This clone was observed a few times. This chain uses TRBV5-4 with TRBJ2-4, with D possibly matching TRBD2 (6 bases). Trimming left V 4 bases short and J 7 bases short, with 15 bases between. The germline CDR1 and CDR2 sequences are SGHNT and YYREEE (reference sequence). The length of the CDR3 is 14 residues. The CDR3 region is CASSQPGVTNIQYF. Here the CDR3 DNA reads TGTGCCAGCAGCCAGCCGGGGGTCACGAACATTCAGTACTTC.

This clone was seen only a few times. The V call is TRBV11-2, the J call TRBJ2-2; the match to TRBD2 covers 8 bases. This CDR3 comprises 15 residues. V was clipped by 7 bases and J by 4 bases; unmatched bases: 8. Germline-derived CDR1 and CDR2 are SGHAT and FQNNGV. CDR3 protein: CASTLTSGGTGELFF. The CDR3 region has the DNA TGTGCCAGCACCTTGACAAGCGGGGGCACCGGGGAGCTGTTTTTT. The variable domain in full, completed from reference TRBV11-2 and TRBJ2-2, reads EAGVAQSPRYKIIEKRQSVAFWCNPISGHATLYWYQQILGQGPKLLIQFQNNGVVDDSQLPKDRFSAERLKGVDSTLKIQPAKLEDSAVYLCASTLTSGGTGELFFGEGSRLTVL.

The rearrangement uses TRBV4-2 and TRBJ2-1, with TRBD2 matching over 15 bases. CDR3 length: 17 amino acids. V lost 0 bases to trimming and J lost 7 bases; unmatched junction nucleotides: 4. Germline V gives CDR1 LGHNA, CDR2 YNFKEQ. The CDR3 DNA reads as TGTGCCAGCAGCCAAGAGACCGGGACTAGCGGGAGGAATGAGCAGTTCTTC. It encodes CASSQETGTSGRNEQFF.

This chain uses TRBV14 with TRBJ1-1; 10 nucleotides line up with TRBD1. V shed 3 bases, J shed 4 bases, and the junction held 14 bases outside the gene matches. CDR3 length: 18 amino acids. CDR1 is SGHDN, CDR2 FVKESK, per germline. CDR3 protein: CASSQRQGTGVFSTEAFF. The CDR3 DNA is TGTGCCAGCAGCCAGCGGCAGGGGACAGGGGTGTTCAGCACTGAAGCTTTCTTT.

For the CDR3, the DNA is TGTGCCAGCAGCCGGGGGACAGGGGCCTACGAGCAGTACTTC. Protein sequence: CASSRGTGAYEQYF. This rearrangement joins TRBV16 to TRBJ2-7; 10 bases map to TRBD1. J gave up 2 bases and V 4 bases, and 2 bases lay outside the gene matches. Germline V lookup: CDR1 KGHSY, CDR2 FQNENV. The CDR3 runs 14 residues.

This clone was seen once. The chain carries TRBV5-5 and TRBJ2-6; no clear D gene. V lost 6 bases to trimming and J lost 0 bases, with 13 bases between them. The CDR3 runs 16 residues. Per germline, CDR1 SGHKS and CDR2 YYEKEE (reference sequence). The CDR3 nucleotides read TGTGCCAGCACCTCTCAGGCAGCCTCTGGGGCCAACGTCCTGACTTTC. It codes for CASTSQAASGANVLTF. The complete variable domain, with remaining parts taken from reference TRBV5-5 and TRBJ2-6, reads DAGVTQSPTHLIKTRGQQVTLRCSPISGHKSVSWYQQVLGQGPQFIFQYYEKEERGRGNFPDRFSARQFPNYSSELNVNALLLGDSALYLCASTSQAASGANVLTFGAGSRLTVL.

This clone was counted between two and nine times. The chain recombines TRBV3-1 (or the pseudogene TRBV3-2) with TRBJ2-5; tentative D call: TRBD1 (5 bases). Germline CDR1 reads LGHDT; CDR2 reads YNNKEL (reference sequence). The V and J ends lost 4 bases and 5 bases respectively, with 5 bases between them. CDR3 length equals 11 residues. The CDR3 region has the DNA TGTGCCAGCAGCCCAGGGGAGACCCAGTACTTC. Encoded protein: CASSPGETQYF.

The genes are TRBV28 and TRBJ2-7, with D possibly TRBD1 on 5 matching bases. This CDR3 region has 16 residues. V lost 3 bases and J lost 0, with 15 bases in between. Germline loops: CDR1 MDHEN, CDR2 SYDVKM. The CDR3 nucleotides read TGTGCCAGCAGTTTTCGCAAGGGGCGGACCTCCTACGAGCAGTACTTC. It yields the protein CASSFRKGRTSYEQYF.

J is TRBJ1-2 and V is TRBV27; the D gene is possibly TRBD1 (5 bases). V was clipped by 2 bases and J by 8 bases, with 18 bases between them. This CDR3 has 15 residues. Germline-derived CDR1 and CDR2 are MNHEY and SMNVEV (reference sequence). The chain's CDR3 is CASSLTSVGGAGYTF. CDR3 bases: TGTGCCAGCAGTTTAACCTCTGTAGGAGGGGCGGGCTACACCTTC.

The rearrangement joins TRBV4-2 to TRBJ2-1, with 9 bases matching TRBD2. CDR3 length: 15 amino acids. The trim removed 4 bases at V and 4 bases at J, leaving 5 bases unmatched. Germline V gene lookup returns CDR1 LGHNA and CDR2 YNFKEQ. DNA of the CDR3: TGTGCCAGCAGCCCCCGACTAGCGGAGTACAATGAGCAGTTCTTC. Translating gives CASSPRLAEYNEQFF.

The chain recombines TRBV4-1 with TRBJ2-1; 9 bases fit TRBD2. V shed 5 bases, J shed 0 bases, and the junction held 11 bases outside the gene matches. Germline V gene lookup returns CDR1 MGHRA and CDR2 YSYEKL. The CDR3 length is 18 residues. The CDR3 sequence is CASSFRLAGLSSYNEQFF. CDR3 nucleotides: TGCGCCAGCAGCTTCAGGCTAGCGGGATTGAGCTCCTACAATGAGCAGTTCTTC.

This chain uses TRBV5-1 with TRBJ1-1; D might be TRBD1 (6 bases). The germline V gene has CDR1 SGHRS and CDR2 YFSETQ. The ends were cut back, 2 bases at V and 5 bases at J, with 10 bases in the middle. The CDR3 is 13 residues long. The CDR3 here is CASSLQGQTEAFF. CDR3 nucleotides: TGCGCCAGCAGCTTACAGGGTCAAACTGAAGCTTTCTTT. Supplemented by reference TRBV5-1 and TRBJ1-1, the full variable domain reads KAGVTQTPRYLIKTRGQQVTLSCSPISGHRSVSWYQQTPGQGLQFLFEYFSETQRNKGNFPGRFSGRQFSNSRSEMNVSTLELGDSALYLCASSLQGQTEAFFGQGTRLTVV.

This clone occurred a few times. The chain has TRBV28 and TRBJ1-4; D may be TRBD1 (5 bases). In germline, CDR1 is MDHEN, CDR2 SYDVKM. This CDR3 spans 15 amino acids. Trimming pared 5 bases from V and 14 bases from J, leaving 24 bases between. Here the CDR3 DNA reads TGTGCCAGCAGTATCCCGGGGGACTTCACTCGGGGGCTGTTTTTT. It encodes CASSIPGDFTRGLFF. Together with reference TRBV28 and TRBJ1-4, the CDR3 gives the full variable domain: DVKVTQSSRYLVKRTGEKVFLECVQDMDHENMFWYRQDPGLGLRLIYFSYDVKMKEKGDIPEGYSVSREKKERFSLILESASTNQTSMYLCASSIPGDFTRGLFFGSGTQLSVL.

The V call is TRBV6-1, the J call TRBJ1-2; no reliable D call. This CDR3 region has 11 residues. The germline V and J ends were trimmed by 2 bases and 7 bases, with 5 bases remaining between them. Per germline, CDR1 MNHNS and CDR2 SASEGT. The DNA for the CDR3 is TGTGCCAGCAGTGAATATAGTGGCTACACCTTC. Amino acid sequence: CASSEYSGYTF.

The chain has TRBV6-2 or TRBV6-3 and TRBJ1-5, with 9 bases matching TRBD1. Per the germline V gene, CDR1 is MNHEY and CDR2 is SVGEGT. J was trimmed by 6 bases and V by 4 bases; bases with no gene match: 7. The CDR3 spans 15 residues. The CDR3 sequence: CASSSTGGGGQPQHF. CDR3 nucleotide sequence: TGTGCCAGCAGTTCAACAGGGGGCGGGGGTCAGCCCCAGCATTTT.

The rearrangement links TRBV5-1 to TRBJ1-5, with D possibly being TRBD1 (5 bases). Germline loops: CDR1 SGHRS, CDR2 YFSETQ. Trimming cost V 4 bases and J 5 bases, with 19 bases left between them. This CDR3 region has 16 residues. CDR3 region: CASSPSGGGSHQPQHF. For the CDR3, the DNA is TGCGCCAGCAGCCCGAGCGGGGGGGGATCACATCAGCCCCAGCATTTT.

CDR3 residues: CASSFQRVVDTQYF. CDR3 coding DNA: TGCGCCAGCAGCTTTCAGCGGGTTGTAGATACGCAGTATTTT. The gene calls are TRBV5-1 and TRBJ2-3, with D possibly TRBD2 on 6 matching bases. CDR1 SGHRS and CDR2 YFSETQ come from the germline V gene. CDR3 length: 14 amino acids. The ends were cut back, 2 bases at V and 5 bases at J, with 12 bases in the middle.

This rearrangement joins TRBV7-3 to TRBJ1-1, with 7 bases identical to TRBD1. CDR1 SGHTA and CDR2 FQGTGA come from the germline V gene. Losses at the gene ends were 2 bases for V and 3 bases for J; bases not matched to a gene: 9. The length of the CDR3 is 16 residues. CDR3: CASSLSHGQGDTEAFF. The CDR3, as DNA: TGTGCCAGCAGCTTATCCCACGGGCAGGGGGACACTGAAGCTTTCTTT.

This clone was counted only a few times. The chain combines TRBV28 with TRBJ1-1; a possible D gene is TRBD1 (6 bases). V lost 5 bases, J lost 3 bases, and 13 bases lay in between. Looked up from germline, CDR1 is MDHEN and CDR2 is SYDVKM. The CDR3 length is 14 residues. The CDR3 DNA reads TGTGCCAGCAGTCGTACAGGGCTGGACACTGAAGCTTTCTTT. This encodes CASSRTGLDTEAFF.

In DNA, the CDR3 is TGTGCCAGCAGCTCCCAGGGGCTCTCTGGAAACACCATATATTTT. Its translation is CASSSQGLSGNTIYF. The chain is built from TRBV7-2 and TRBJ1-3; perhaps TRBD1 as D (6 bases). The germline V gene encodes CDR1 SGHTA and CDR2 FQGNSA. This CDR3 comprises 15 residues. The ends were cut back, 4 bases at V and 0 bases at J, with 10 bases in the middle.